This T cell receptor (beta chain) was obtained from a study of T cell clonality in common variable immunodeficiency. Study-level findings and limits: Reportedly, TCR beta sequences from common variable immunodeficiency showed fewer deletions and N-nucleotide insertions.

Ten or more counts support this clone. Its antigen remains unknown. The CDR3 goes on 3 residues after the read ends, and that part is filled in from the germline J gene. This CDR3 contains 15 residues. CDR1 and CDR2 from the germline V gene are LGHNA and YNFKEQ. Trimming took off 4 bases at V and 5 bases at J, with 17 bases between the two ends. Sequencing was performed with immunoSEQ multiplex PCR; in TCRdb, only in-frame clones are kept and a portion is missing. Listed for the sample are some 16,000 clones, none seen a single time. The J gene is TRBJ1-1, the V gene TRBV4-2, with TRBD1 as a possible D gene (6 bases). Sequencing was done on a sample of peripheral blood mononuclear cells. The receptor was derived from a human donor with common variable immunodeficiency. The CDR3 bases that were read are TGTGCCAGCAGCCGAGGCAGGGGAGGGGAGACTGAA. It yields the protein CASSRGRGGETE. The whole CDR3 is CASSRGRGGETEAFF.